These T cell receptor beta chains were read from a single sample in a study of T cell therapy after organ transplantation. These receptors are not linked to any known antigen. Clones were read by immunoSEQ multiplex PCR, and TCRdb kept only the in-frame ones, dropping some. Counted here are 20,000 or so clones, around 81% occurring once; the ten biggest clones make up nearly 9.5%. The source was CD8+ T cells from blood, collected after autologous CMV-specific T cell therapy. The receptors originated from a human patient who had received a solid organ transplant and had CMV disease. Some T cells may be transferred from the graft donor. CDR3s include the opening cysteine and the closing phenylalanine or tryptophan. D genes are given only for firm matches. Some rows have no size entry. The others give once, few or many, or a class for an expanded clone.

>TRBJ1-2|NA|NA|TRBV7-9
CASSSQSRGYGYTF
TGTGCCAGCAGCTCGCAATCCAGGGGTTATGGCTACACCTTC
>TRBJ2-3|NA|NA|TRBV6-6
CASSYSGGQSDTQYF
TGTGCCAGCAGTTACTCGGGGGGGCAGTCAGATACGCAGTATTTT
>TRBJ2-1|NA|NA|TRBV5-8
CASSAGSREQFF
TGTGCCAGCAGCGCAGGATCGCGAGAGCAGTTCTTC
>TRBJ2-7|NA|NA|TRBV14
CASSQLKGKGPDEQYF
TGTGCCAGCAGCCAATTAAAGGGGAAGGGGCCGGACGAGCAGTACTTC
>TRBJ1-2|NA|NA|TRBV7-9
CASSLGSGGDYGYTF
TGTGCCAGCAGCTTAGGTTCGGGGGGCGACTATGGCTACACCTTC
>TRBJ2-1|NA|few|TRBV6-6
CASSSHRNNEQFF
TGTGCCAGCAGTTCCCATAGGAACAATGAGCAGTTCTTC
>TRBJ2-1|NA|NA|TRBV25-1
CASSDPLGGNLDNEQFF
TGTGCCAGCAGTGACCCCTTGGGCGGGAACTTGGACAATGAGCAGTTCTTC
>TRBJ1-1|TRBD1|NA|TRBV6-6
CASRILTGQNTEAFF
TGTGCCAGCAGAATTTTGACAGGGCAGAACACTGAAGCTTTCTTT
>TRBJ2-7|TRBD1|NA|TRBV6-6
CASSPGGSTYEQYF
TGTGCCAGCAGTCCAGGGGGTTCGACCTACGAGCAGTACTTC
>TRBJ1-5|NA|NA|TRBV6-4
CASSDRGGNQPQHF
TGTGCCAGCAGTGACAGGGGTGGCAATCAGCCCCAGCATTTT
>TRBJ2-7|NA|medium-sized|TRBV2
CASITDGYEQYF
TGTGCCAGCATTACGGACGGCTACGAGCAGTACTTC
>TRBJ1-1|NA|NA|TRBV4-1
CASSQGPGMNTEAFF
TGCGCCAGCAGCCAAGGTCCGGGGATGAACACTGAAGCTTTCTTT
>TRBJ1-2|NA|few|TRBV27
CASSLALGAGYTF
TGTGCCAGCAGTTTAGCTCTAGGGGCTGGCTACACCTTC
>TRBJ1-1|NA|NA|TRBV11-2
CASSLDPRWEAFF
TGTGCCAGCAGCTTAGATCCCAGATGGGAAGCTTTCTTT
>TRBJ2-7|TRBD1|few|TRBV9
CASSVEGTGVEEQYF
TGTGCCAGCAGCGTAGAAGGGACAGGCGTCGAAGAGCAGTACTTC
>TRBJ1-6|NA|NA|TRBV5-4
CASSFLGGNSPLHF
TGTGCCAGCAGCTTTCTGGGGGGTAATTCACCCCTCCACTTT
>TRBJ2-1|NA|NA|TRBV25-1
CASTQGAILNEQFF
TGTGCCAGCACCCAGGGTGCTATCCTAAATGAGCAGTTCTTC
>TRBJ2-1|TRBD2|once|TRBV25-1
CASSLAGYYNEQFF
TGTGCCAGCAGTTTAGCGGGGTACTACAATGAGCAGTTCTTC
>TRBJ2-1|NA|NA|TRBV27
CASSSPLGESDNEQFF
TGTGCCAGCAGTTCACCCCTGGGGGAATCGGACAATGAGCAGTTCTTC
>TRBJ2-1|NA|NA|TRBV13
CASSLGTDYNEQFF
TGTGCCAGCAGCTTGGGGACTGATTACAATGAGCAGTTCTTC
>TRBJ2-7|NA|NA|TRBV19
CASSIDLEQGSSYEQYF
TGTGCCAGTAGTATAGACCTCGAACAAGGAAGCTCCTACGAGCAGTACTTC
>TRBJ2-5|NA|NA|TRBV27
CASRPAGVGRETQYF
TGTGCCAGCAGGCCCGCAGGGGTCGGTAGGGAGACCCAGTACTTC
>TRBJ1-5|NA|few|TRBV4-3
CASSQGDNSNQPQHF
TGCGCCAGCAGCCAAGGAGACAATAGCAATCAGCCCCAGCATTTT
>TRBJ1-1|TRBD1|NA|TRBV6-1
CASSATGGITEAFF
TGTGCCAGCAGCGCCACAGGGGGCATCACTGAAGCTTTCTTT
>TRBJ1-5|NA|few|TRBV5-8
CASSIQGYSNQPQHF
TGTGCCAGCAGCATACAGGGTTATAGCAATCAGCCCCAGCATTTT
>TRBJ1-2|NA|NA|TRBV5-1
CASSQRGRNLGRGYTF
TGCGCCAGCAGCCAACGGGGCCGAAACTTGGGGAGGGGCTACACCTTC
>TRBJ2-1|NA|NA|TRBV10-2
CASSGDSSYNEQFF
TGCGCCAGCAGTGGGGATAGCTCCTACAATGAGCAGTTCTTC
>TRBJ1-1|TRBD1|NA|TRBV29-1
CSVPSTGRNTEAFF
TGCAGCGTTCCATCGACAGGGAGAAACACTGAAGCTTTCTTT